This is a list of T cell receptor beta chains from one sample in a study of control samples from healthy donors and cancer patients. The table came from immunoSEQ multiplex PCR; TCRdb's copy has only in-frame clones and leaves some out. This repertoire includes about 190,000 clones. Sequencing input: blood. Source of these receptors: a woman under 40 in good health. Each CDR3 is given without its conserved first and last residue.

v_gene	j_gene	CDR3aa
TRBV9	TRBJ2-3	ASSVVYSTSTDTQY
TRBV27	TRBJ1-2	ASYRSGGYGYT
TRBV14	TRBJ2-7	ASSQRGLAYEQY
TRBV30	TRBJ1-2	AWSVWGRANYGYT
TRBV2	TRBJ2-7	ASSFDTYEQY
TRBV6-6	TRBJ1-2	ASVGTVYGYT
TRBV7-6	TRBJ2-1	ASSFGTSHNEQF
TRBV30	TRBJ2-7	AWGFQGNYEQY
TRBV7-9	TRBJ2-7	ASRTTGSYEQY
TRBV12-3/TRBV12-4	TRBJ1-2	ASSLDTDYGYT
TRBV5-1	TRBJ1-4	ASKQGGTNEKLF
TRBV12-3/TRBV12-4	TRBJ1-4	ASSFYGGEKLF
TRBV28	TRBJ1-1	ASSLGGALNTEAF
TRBV14	TRBJ1-2	ASSPLTSRQGGLIGYT
TRBV9	TRBJ2-7	ASSVGGTGVPYEQY
TRBV28	TRBJ1-3	ASSRDGTSGNTIY
TRBV28	TRBJ2-1	ASSWAAGYNEQF
TRBV5-5	TRBJ2-2	ASRTGTGSYSGELF
TRBV3-1/TRBV3-2	TRBJ1-3	ASSLPGNTIY
TRBV5-5	TRBJ1-1	ASSLGRQSEAF
TRBV6-1	TRBJ1-4	ASSETAGGFEKLF
TRBV27	TRBJ1-4	ASSFSPAANEKLF
TRBV5-1	TRBJ2-1	ASRLAGDRDEQF
TRBV12-3/TRBV12-4	TRBJ2-1	ASSLGRLGEQF
TRBV19	TRBJ2-7	ASSYDRGPNYEQY
TRBV6-4	TRBJ2-3	ASSDSIGSTDTQY
TRBV6-2/TRBV6-3	TRBJ2-3	ASSTGANTQY
TRBV6-6	TRBJ2-1	ASSPGSGGYNEQF
TRBV30	TRBJ1-5	AWSADSDSRNQPQH
TRBV5-1	TRBJ1-2	ASSGIGYGYT
TRBV5-1	TRBJ1-5	ASSFGQGLTPQH
TRBV12-3/TRBV12-4	TRBJ2-3	ASSQGGAAQY
TRBV28	TRBJ2-4	ASRLRGAKNIQY
TRBV4-1	TRBJ2-7	ASSHGLDGSYEQY
TRBV7-2	TRBJ1-2	ASSFDRWGTGYT
TRBV5-1	TRBJ1-2	ASSQGRLYGYT
TRBV7-9	TRBJ2-2	ASSSGQGHTGELF
TRBV5-5	TRBJ1-6	ASSHGPGESENSPLH
TRBV2	TRBJ1-4	ASSRDTGKLF
TRBV4-3	TRBJ1-2	ASSQDPVTGQMNYGYT
TRBV6-2/TRBV6-3	TRBJ2-6	ASSWTSGANVLT
TRBV3-1/TRBV3-2	TRBJ2-3	ASSQGQGADTQY
TRBV6-6	TRBJ2-7	ASSLYSGTSGSYEQY
TRBV6-1	TRBJ2-7	ASSESGTSNYEQY
TRBV13	TRBJ2-6	ASSLGLDPDRASSGANVLT